This T cell receptor (beta chain) was found in a study of blood T cells in healthy people across ages (dated by TCRdb to the mid-2010s). For the study in its entirety: In model experiments, roughly one uniquely barcoded TCR beta cDNA molecule per two T cells was captured by template switching. To track age-related changes in TCR beta repertoire diversity, the study relied on deep sequencing normalized with unique cDNA molecular identifiers. The donors were divided into four age groups: young (average roughly 17 years), middle-aged (approximately 42), aged (about 56) and long-lived (nearly 85). To avoid experimental bias, donors of different ages were distributed randomly across sequencing lanes. Using the same blood draw, the study looked at two additional independent replicas of 1 million unique cDNA reads for two donors, one aged 18 to 30 and the other aged 80 or older.

This clonotype was picked up a small number of times. Its specific antigen is unknown. Qualities for individual bases were not recorded, and no much larger clone is one base off. There are 18 amino acids in the CDR3, from cysteine to phenylalanine inclusive. Here the CDR3 DNA is all that survives: 54 bases in frame from base 1. From the germline V gene, CDR1 is LGHNA and CDR2 is YNFKEQ. The V and J ends are trimmed by 0 bases and 0 bases, leaving 15 bases between them. The roughly 39 donors, aged about 6 to 100 years, were systemically healthy Caucasian individuals from Russia. Around 9.9 milliliters of peripheral blood were collected from each donor into EDTA-treated Vacutainer tubes. Ficoll-Paque density-gradient centrifugation was used to isolate PBMCs, with at least 6.5 million per sample. Total RNA was extracted from PBMCs with Trizol reagent, with at least 6 micrograms obtained per sample. For every donor, an aliquot of PBMCs went through flow cytometry to measure the percentages of naive CD45RAhigh/CD27high T cells.

The library was made by 5' RACE. The sequencing machine was an Illumina HiSeq 2500. A second PCR of about 6 to 11 cycles was performed with a sample-barcoded 5' primer and a J-beta primer mix. A template-switch 5' adaptor carrying 12 random nucleotides introduced a unique molecular identifier onto each TCR beta cDNA molecule. At least 3 million CDR3-containing paired-end reads were obtained from each sample. First-strand cDNA synthesis was performed from all RNA using the Mint cDNA synthesis kit, with priming by a TRBC-specific oligonucleotide. After uracil-DNA glycosylase treatment, a first 18-cycle PCR used universal primers M1SS and BC2_uni_R on all cDNA. In the original analysis: For normalization, 1 million high-quality reads were randomly selected from each sample, with every read carrying a distinct molecular identifier. Reads sharing molecular identifiers were discarded rather than binned into consensus sequences. MiTCR, set to a Q25 quality threshold and the strictest error-elimination algorithm, was used for CDR3 identification, clonotype clustering and error correction. Lower-bound total TCR beta diversity was estimated with a nonparametric unseen species model using Euler transformation. TCRdb trimmed the raw reads at Q25, called clones with MiXCR and kept productive beta chains. Rows with one shared CDR3 protein collapse into an entry with the most common genes and DNA. In this record, the V and J calls reflect TCRdb's handling and not the investigators' own analysis. The sample table shows approximately 1.5 million distinct CDR3 sequences, and about 31% are seen once. The ten largest clones capture roughly 12% of the sample.

Study-wide findings and limitations: Donor CMV infection status was unknown, potentially confounding age-related changes in expanded clonotypes. Total diversity estimates from one million sequenced T cells were considered lower bounds and underestimates. Observed TCR beta diversity per million T cells fell roughly linearly with age, and a significant reduction was already apparent by age around 39. There was a strong correlation between observed TCR beta diversity and the percentage of naive T cells measured by flow cytometry. Compared with the aged group, the long-lived group had more naive CD4+ T cells, fewer expanded clones and increased TCR diversity, a pattern suggesting age selection. Because profiling used bulk unsorted PBMCs, naive and antigen-experienced compartments could not be compared conclusively.

This receptor was taken from a woman aged 25 to 39 in good health. Sequencing used blood. The chain couples TRBV4-2 to TRBJ2-1; the D call is possibly TRBD1 or TRBD2, each sharing 5 bases. Here the CDR3 is given as CASSQDRDGMSSYNEQFF. At the DNA level, the sequence is TGTGCCAGCAGCCAAGATCGGGACGGGATGAGCTCCTACAATGAGCAGTTCTTC.